The next 10 T cell receptor beta chains were all read from a single sample in a study of blood T cell repertoires in COVID-19. Generated by immunoSEQ multiplex PCR, the TCRdb table keeps only in-frame clones and is missing some. This repertoire shows about 250,000 clones, about 83% found once; its top ten account for approximately 6%. Sequenced sample: peripheral blood. Receptor source: a woman older than 75 with COVID-19, enrolled during active disease.

The V call is TRBV11-2, the J call TRBJ2-1; no clear D. The CDR3 is 13 residues long. Trimming stripped 7 bases from V and 2 bases from J, with 9 bases between. Per the germline V gene, CDR1 is SGHAT and CDR2 is FQNNGV. CDR3 amino acids: CASMVAPYNEQFF. DNA of the CDR3: TGTGCCAGCATGGTGGCCCCCTACAATGAGCAGTTCTTC.

The chain employs TRBV5-4 and TRBJ1-2, with TRBD1 as a possible D gene (5 bases). The CDR3 is 16 residues long. Per germline, CDR1 SGHNT and CDR2 YYREEE (reference sequence). Trimming took off 3 bases at V and 4 bases at J, with 19 bases between the two ends. The CDR3: CASSSVVGDGGYGYTF. The CDR3 bases are TGTGCCAGCAGCTCCGTTGTGGGGGACGGGGGCTATGGCTACACCTTC.

This chain uses TRBV19 with TRBJ1-3, with TRBD1 identical over 10 bases. This CDR3 comprises 14 residues. Germline CDR1 LNHDA, CDR2 SQIVND (reference sequence). V shed 9 bases and J 4 bases; nucleotides not matched to a gene: 6. CDR3 loop: CASTGQGRGNTIYF. The CDR3 DNA reads TGTGCCAGCACGGGACAGGGGAGGGGAAACACCATATATTTT.

As to this clone: Other DNA sequences in the same sample also yield this CDR3. The chain recombines TRBV7-9 with TRBJ1-5; D is possibly TRBD1 (6 bases). The germline V gene encodes CDR1 SEHNR and CDR2 FQNEAQ (reference sequence). This CDR3 spans 14 amino acids. Trimming cost V 3 bases and J 4 bases, with 10 bases left between them. DNA for the CDR3: TGTGCCAGCAGCTTGGGGCAGGGGAATCAGCCCCAGCATTTT. Protein sequence: CASSLGQGNQPQHF.

The chain has TRBV28 and TRBJ1-5; 7 positions match TRBD1. Germline CDR1 and CDR2: MDHEN and SYDVKM. The CDR3 has 15 amino acids. The trim removed 6 bases at V and 0 bases at J, leaving 5 bases unmatched. In nucleotides, the CDR3 is TGTGCCAGCAGAATACAGGGGTATAGCAATCAGCCCCAGCATTTT. This codes for CASRIQGYSNQPQHF.

This sequence joins TRBV7-9 and TRBJ2-1; a weak D match, TRBD1 (6 bases). The ends were cut back, 5 bases at V and 4 bases at J, with 15 bases in the middle. CDR1 and CDR2 (germline): SEHNR, FQNEAQ (reference sequence). The CDR3 runs 15 residues. This CDR3 is CASSTYRVNYNEQFF. In DNA, the CDR3 is TGTGCCAGCAGCACTTACAGGGTGAATTACAATGAGCAGTTCTTC.

The gene calls are TRBV10-3 and TRBJ2-3, with no clear D. V lost 8 bases and J 2 bases, leaving 26 bases between the germline ends. Germline loops: CDR1 ENHRY, CDR2 SYGVKD. This CDR3 has 18 amino acids. CDR3 in DNA: TGTGCCATCTCACAATCAGAGCGTATGGCGGTGGTCACAGATACGCAGTATTTT. Its translation: CAISQSERMAVVTDTQYF.

This chain links TRBV5-8 with TRBJ2-4; tentative D call: TRBD2 (5 bases). This CDR3 contains 14 residues. V was shortened by 4 bases and J by 3 bases, with 11 bases between the two germline ends. Germline CDR1 is SGHTS and CDR2 is YDEGEE. The CDR3 loop reads CASSQAGVKNIQYF. As DNA, the CDR3 is TGTGCCAGCAGCCAAGCCGGGGTCAAAAACATTCAGTACTTC.

This clone has only one observation. The chain has TRBV6-5 and TRBJ2-3; the D is unclear. CDR3 size: 14 residues. Trimming removed 4 bases at V and 3 bases at J, with 11 bases between. Germline V lookup: CDR1 MNHEY, CDR2 SVGAGI. The CDR3 sequence is CASSSSSRTDTQYF. CDR3 nucleotides: TGTGCCAGCAGTTCAAGTAGCCGGACAGATACGCAGTATTTT.

For the CDR3, the DNA is TGTGCCAGCAGCTCTACCCGGTGGGACAGGGTCGACTATGGCTACACCTTC. Translation: CASSSTRWDRVDYGYTF. The chain employs TRBV9 and TRBJ1-2, with 9 bases fitting TRBD1. The CDR3 is 17 amino acids. Trimming removed 4 bases from V and 3 bases from J; junction bases left unmatched: 13. CDR1 and CDR2 (germline): SGDLS, YYNGEE.